Presented here are 20 T cell receptor beta chains from one specimen sequenced in a study of cytomegalovirus exposure and HLA in healthy donors. The PCR made use of 60 Vbeta and 13 Jbeta primers. TCRdb keeps only in-frame clones here, not all; method: immunoSEQ multiplex PCR. Of more than 150,000 clones listed, roughly 87% are singletons. Sequenced material: PBMCs. These receptors came from a girl less than two years old in good health and CMV-seronegative.

In this sample, this clone turned up once. Sequence at one end of the junction differs from germline and may be a read error. The V call is TRBV7-9, the J call TRBJ1-2; no clear D gene. The CDR3 contains 12 residues. CDR1 and CDR2 from the germline V gene are SEHNR and FQNEAQ (reference sequence). DNA for the CDR3: TGTTCCAGCAGCTTAGACACGAATGGCTACACCTTC. Translation gives CSSSLDTNGYTF. The whole variable domain, filled in from reference TRBV7-9 and TRBJ1-2, reads DTGVSQNPRHKITKRGQNVTFRCDPISEHNRLYWYRQTLGQGPEFLTYFQNEAQLEKSRLLSDRFSAERPKGSFSTLEIQRTEQGDSAMYLCSSSLDTNGYTFGSGTRLTVV.

V and J are TRBV7-2 and TRBJ2-1, with a possible D match to TRBD2 (6 bases). V lost 1 base and J lost 5, with 12 bases in between. The CDR3 has 15 amino acids. Germline lookup yields CDR1 SGHTA and CDR2 FQGNSA. CDR3 loop: CASSLGGAGNNEQFF. CDR3 bases: TGTGCCAGCAGCTTAGGGGGCGCGGGAAACAATGAGCAGTTCTTC.

The chain recombines TRBV5-1 with TRBJ1-1; 7 bases are shared with TRBD1. V was clipped by 4 bases and J by 0 bases; unmatched bases: 9. The CDR3 contains 16 residues. From germline, CDR1 is SGHRS and CDR2 YFSETQ. The CDR3 here is CASSPWTGGMNTEAFF. The CDR3 bases are TGCGCCAGCAGCCCCTGGACAGGAGGAATGAACACTGAAGCTTTCTTT.

In DNA form, the CDR3 reads TGCGCCAGCAGCTTGGCTCTAGCGGGGATGGCAGATACGCAGTATTTT. It yields the protein CASSLALAGMADTQYF. V and J are TRBV5-1 and TRBJ2-3; 9 bases line up with TRBD2. Germline lookup yields CDR1 SGHRS and CDR2 YFSETQ. The CDR3 runs 16 residues. J gave up 4 bases and V 0 bases, and 6 bases lay outside the gene matches.

V and J are TRBV25-1 and TRBJ2-5; 9 positions match TRBD1. The DNA matches TRBJ2-7 better at its end, which makes the J call doubtful. CDR1 and CDR2 from the germline V gene are MGHDK and SYGVNS. The CDR3 has 17 amino acids. In DNA, the CDR3 is TGTGCCAGCAGTGAGGGACAGGGAGTCAAATGGGCCTACGAGCAGTACTTC. Translated: CASSEGQGVKWAYEQYF.

This chain uses TRBV4-2 with TRBJ2-1, with a possible D match to TRBD2 (5 bases). V lost 4 bases to trimming and J lost 0 bases, with 13 bases between them. Per germline, CDR1 LGHNA and CDR2 YNFKEQ. There are 16 residues in the CDR3. CDR3 sequence (DNA): TGTGCCAGCAGCCCATACGGGGTCTACTCCTACAATGAGCAGTTCTTC. It specifies CASSPYGVYSYNEQFF.

The V gene is TRBV5-1, the J gene TRBJ2-7; 12 nucleotides agree with TRBD2. The germline V gene encodes CDR1 SGHRS and CDR2 YFSETQ. There are 15 residues in the CDR3. The ends lost 2 bases at V and 0 bases at J; junction bases unmatched: 0. The CDR3 spells CASSLLAGGSYEQYF. The CDR3 nucleotides are TGCGCCAGCAGCTTACTAGCGGGGGGCTCCTACGAGCAGTACTTC. Based on the CDR3 plus reference TRBV5-1 and TRBJ2-7, the full variable domain is KAGVTQTPRYLIKTRGQQVTLSCSPISGHRSVSWYQQTPGQGLQFLFEYFSETQRNKGNFPGRFSGRQFSNSRSEMNVSTLELGDSALYLCASSLLAGGSYEQYFGPGTRLTVT.

This clone is a singleton in its sample. This chain links TRBV5-6 with TRBJ2-1; TRBD2 aligns across 14 bases. This CDR3 region has 15 residues. The V segment lost 5 bases and the J segment 6 bases; nucleotides outside the gene matches: 4. Germline CDR1 and CDR2: SGHDT and YYEEEE. This CDR3 is CASRSGLAGANEQFF. Written as DNA, the CDR3 is TGTGCCAGCAGATCGGGACTAGCGGGAGCCAATGAGCAGTTCTTC.

The chain couples TRBV29-1 to TRBJ1-1, with a weak D call TRBD1 (5 bases). The CDR3 covers 13 residues. The germline V gene encodes CDR1 SQVTM and CDR2 ANQGSEA. Trimming stripped 7 bases from V and 0 bases from J, with 12 bases between. CDR3 bases: TGCAGCGCCGCAGGGAATTTGAACACTGAAGCTTTCTTT. This encodes CSAAGNLNTEAFF.

The V and J genes are TRBV27 and TRBJ1-2; D perhaps matches TRBD1 (6 bases). The CDR3 is 18 residues long. Germline loops: CDR1 MNHEY, CDR2 SMNVEV (reference sequence). Trimming pared 1 base from V and 4 bases from J, leaving 22 bases between. The DNA for the CDR3 is TGTGCCAGCAGTTTATTAACCCCACAGGGCATGGGGGCCTATGGCTACACCTTC. This codes for CASSLLTPQGMGAYGYTF.

On this clone itself: The junction departs from germline at one end; a sequencing error may be responsible. The gene calls are TRBV4-2 and TRBJ1-2; a weak D match, TRBD1 (5 bases). Germline V lookup: CDR1 LGHNA, CDR2 YNFKEQ. This CDR3 is built from 17 residues. CDR3 in amino acids: CASSQDKGTFRNYDYTF. CDR3 bases: TGTGCCAGCAGCCAAGATAAGGGGACTTTTCGTAACTATGACTACACCTTC.

The chain has TRBV30 and TRBJ1-5; TRBD1 might be the D (6 bases). The CDR3 sequence is 13 residues long. Germline V gives CDR1 GTSNPN, CDR2 SVGIG (reference sequence). V lost 0 bases to trimming and J lost 7 bases, with 10 bases between them. DNA for the CDR3: TGTGCCTGGAGTGTACAGGGCCTACAGCCCCAGCATTTT. Amino acid sequence: CAWSVQGLQPQHF.

The genes are TRBV7-9 and TRBJ1-1, with D maybe TRBD1 (5 bases). In germline, CDR1 is SEHNR, CDR2 FQNEAQ (reference sequence). Trimming took 8 bases from V and 4 from J, leaving 17 bases between them. This CDR3 spans 14 amino acids. The CDR3 DNA follows: TGTGCCAGCGGAAGGAGGATGGGGGGCACTGAAGCTTTCTTT. Amino acid sequence: CASGRRMGGTEAFF.

The chain is built from TRBV27 and TRBJ1-5, with TRBD1 matching 8 bases. This CDR3 contains 15 residues. Losses at the gene ends were 4 bases for V and 7 bases for J; bases not matched to a gene: 9. Germline V CDR1 and CDR2: MNHEY, SMNVEV (reference sequence). Here the CDR3 reads CASSSSDRAGQPQHF. For the CDR3, the DNA is TGTGCCAGCAGTTCCTCGGACAGGGCTGGCCAGCCCCAGCATTTT.

The chain employs TRBV7-2 and TRBJ2-3, with TRBD2 matching over 9 bases. Germline values: CDR1 SGHTA, CDR2 FQGNSA. The CDR3 runs to 15 residues. V was clipped by 1 base and J by 5 bases; unmatched bases: 4. CDR3 coding DNA: TGTGCCAGCAGCTTAGTCGCGGGGGGGCAAGATACGCAGTATTTT. Protein product: CASSLVAGGQDTQYF.

The chain has TRBV10-3 and TRBJ1-3; unclear D gene. The V end was cut by 8 bases, the J end by 4 bases, with 12 bases between. Germline assignment: CDR1 ENHRY and CDR2 SYGVKD. The CDR3 has 13 residues. The DNA for the CDR3 is TGTGCCATCTCAAGGGAGAGGGGAAACACCATATATTTT. This translates into CAISRERGNTIYF.

V is TRBV6-1 and J is TRBJ2-1; no clear D. Germline V gene sequence: CDR1 MNHNS, CDR2 SASEGT. Trimming took 2 bases from V and 0 from J, leaving 11 bases between them. The CDR3 is 16 residues long. For the CDR3, the DNA is TGTGCCAGCAGTGAATATTCCACGAGCTCCTACAATGAGCAGTTCTTC. Protein: CASSEYSTSSYNEQFF.

V is TRBV21-1 and J is TRBJ2-1; the table gives TRBD2 as D, unverified against the DNA. TRBV21-1 is a known pseudogene. The length of the CDR3 is 17 residues. This CDR3 reads CASSKAGRGLALGRKFF. Written as DNA, the CDR3 is TGTGCCAGCAGCAAAGCAGGGAGGGGACTAGCGCTGGGGAGGAAGTTCTTC.

This clone came up a few times. The chain employs TRBV2 and TRBJ2-7, with 8 bases fitting TRBD1. The CDR3 loop spans 14 amino acids. Germline lookup yields CDR1 SNHLY and CDR2 FYNNEI. V was clipped by 1 base and J by 3 bases; unmatched bases: 2. DNA for the CDR3: TGTGCCAGCAGTGAAGGGACAGGGATCTACGAGCAGTACTTC. Translating it yields CASSEGTGIYEQYF.

The chain recombines TRBV5-1 with TRBJ1-1; the D gene is possibly TRBD1 (5 bases). With 4 bases removed from V and 0 bases from J, the gap between germline ends came to 10 bases. The germline V gene has CDR1 SGHRS and CDR2 YFSETQ. CDR3 length: 14 amino acids. The chain's CDR3 is CASSGQGLNTEAFF. Here the CDR3 DNA reads TGCGCCAGCAGCGGGCAGGGTTTGAACACTGAAGCTTTCTTT.